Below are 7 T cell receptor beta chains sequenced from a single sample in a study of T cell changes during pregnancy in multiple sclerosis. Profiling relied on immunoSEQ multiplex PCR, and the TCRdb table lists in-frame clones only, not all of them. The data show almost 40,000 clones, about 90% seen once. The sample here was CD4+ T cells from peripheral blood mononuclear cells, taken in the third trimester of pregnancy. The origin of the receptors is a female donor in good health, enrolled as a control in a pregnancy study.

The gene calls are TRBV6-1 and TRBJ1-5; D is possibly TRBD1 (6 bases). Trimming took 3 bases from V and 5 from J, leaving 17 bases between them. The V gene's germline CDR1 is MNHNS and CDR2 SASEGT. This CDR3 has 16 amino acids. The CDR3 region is CASSDHRVLLDQPQHF. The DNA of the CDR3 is TGTGCCAGCAGTGACCACAGGGTCCTATTGGATCAGCCCCAGCATTTT.

CDR3 residues: CASKEGAIQPQHF. CDR3 bases: TGTGCCAGCAAAGAGGGGGCCATTCAGCCCCAGCATTTT. V and J are TRBV28 and TRBJ1-5, with 7 bases matching TRBD1. V gave up 7 bases and J gave up 6 bases; unmatched junction bases: 6. The germline CDR1 and CDR2 sequences are MDHEN and SYDVKM. This CDR3 has 13 amino acids. The complete variable domain, with remaining parts taken from reference TRBV28 and TRBJ1-5, reads DVKVTQSSRYLVKRTGEKVFLECVQDMDHENMFWYRQDPGLGLRLIYFSYDVKMKEKGDIPEGYSVSREKKERFSLILESASTNQTSMYLCASKEGAIQPQHFGDGTRLSIL.

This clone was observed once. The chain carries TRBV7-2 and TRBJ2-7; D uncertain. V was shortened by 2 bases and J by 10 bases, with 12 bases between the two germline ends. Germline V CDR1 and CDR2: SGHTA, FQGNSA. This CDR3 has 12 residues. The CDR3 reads CASSLLYSGQYF. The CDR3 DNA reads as TGTGCCAGCAGCTTATTATACTCAGGACAGTACTTC.

The CDR3 region is CAWSPQDTQYF. CDR3 in DNA: TGTGCCTGGAGTCCCCAGGATACGCAGTATTTT. The chain combines TRBV30 with TRBJ2-3; D is ambiguous. CDR1 and CDR2 from the germline V gene are GTSNPN and SVGIG (reference sequence). This CDR3 region has 11 residues. Trimming removed 2 bases from V and 6 bases from J, with 6 bases in between.

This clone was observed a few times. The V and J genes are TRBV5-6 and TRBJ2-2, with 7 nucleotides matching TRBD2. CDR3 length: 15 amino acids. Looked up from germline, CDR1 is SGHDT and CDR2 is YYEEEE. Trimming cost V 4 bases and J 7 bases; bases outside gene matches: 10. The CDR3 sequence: CASSPPERDSGELFF. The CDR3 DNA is TGTGCCAGCAGCCCCCCCGAGCGGGATAGCGGGGAGCTGTTTTTT.

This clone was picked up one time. Written as DNA, the CDR3 is TGTGCCAGCAGTCATCCGGGACAGGGAGTGACCGGGGAGCTGTTTTTT. It translates to CASSHPGQGVTGELFF. V is TRBV2 and J is TRBJ2-2; 9 bases align to TRBD1. V shed 5 bases, J shed 5 bases, and the junction held 9 bases outside the gene matches. The CDR3 loop spans 16 amino acids. The germline V gene has CDR1 SNHLY and CDR2 FYNNEI.

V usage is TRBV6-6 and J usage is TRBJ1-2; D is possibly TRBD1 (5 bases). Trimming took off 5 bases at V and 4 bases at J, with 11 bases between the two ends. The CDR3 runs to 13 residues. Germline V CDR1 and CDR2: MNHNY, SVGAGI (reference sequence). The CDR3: CASSGGWGYGYTF. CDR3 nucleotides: TGTGCCAGCAGTGGGGGGTGGGGCTATGGCTACACCTTC.